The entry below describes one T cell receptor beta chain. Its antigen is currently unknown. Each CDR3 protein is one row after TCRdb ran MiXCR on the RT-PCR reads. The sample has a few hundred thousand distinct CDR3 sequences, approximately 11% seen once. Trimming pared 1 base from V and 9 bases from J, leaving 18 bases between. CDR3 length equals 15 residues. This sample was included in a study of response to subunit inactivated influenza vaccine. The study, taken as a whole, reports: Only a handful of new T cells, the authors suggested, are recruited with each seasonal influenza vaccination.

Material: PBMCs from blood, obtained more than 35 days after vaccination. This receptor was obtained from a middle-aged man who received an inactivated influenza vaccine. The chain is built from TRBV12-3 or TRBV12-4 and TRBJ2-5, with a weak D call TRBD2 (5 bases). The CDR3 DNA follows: TGTGCCAGCAGTTTAGGGAAGACACCAGACGGGGCCCAGTACTTC. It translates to CASSLGKTPDGAQYF.